The clone carrying this T cell receptor beta chain was seen at least ten times. The antigen is undetermined. Amplification of TCR beta CDR3 regions was performed using RNA transcripts as template. The TCR CDR3 was amplified in a first-round RT-PCR using the HTBI primer set. TCRdb re-called the multiplex PCR reads through MiXCR, storing one row per CDR3 protein. Here the sample spans hundreds of thousands of distinct CDR3 sequences, 30% to 40% being singletons. The data are from a study of T cells in Graves' hyperthyroidism and ophthalmopathy. Study-level points and caveats: Ophthalmopathy was identified by the model a median about 6.8 months ahead of onset. Ophthalmopathy was told apart from stable hyperthyroidism by a 13 V-J model.

A patient was excluded if there was uncontrolled infection, other autoimmune disease, pregnancy or lactation. Fresh peripheral blood, 9.5 to 10 ml of it, supplied the PBMCs. The receptor was isolated from a woman aged 40 to 55 with Graves' hyperthyroidism. Sequencing used blood.

The CDR3 here is CASSPWSSYEQYF. CDR3 DNA: TGCGCCAGCAGCCCGTGGAGCTCCTACGAGCAGTACTTC. The chain combines TRBV4-1 with TRBJ2-7; no firm D call. The CDR3 has 13 amino acids. CDR1 and CDR2 (germline): MGHRA, YSYEKL. Trimming removed 4 bases at V and 0 bases at J, with 7 bases between.